This passage covers 9 T cell receptor beta chains from one sample sequenced in a study of T cells in Graves' hyperthyroidism and ophthalmopathy. From RNA transcripts, TCR beta CDR3 regions were amplified. A first-round RT-PCR of the TCR CDR3 used the HTBI primer set. Using its own MiXCR run on the multiplex PCR reads, TCRdb lists one record per CDR3 protein. This sample carries approximately 870,000 distinct CDR3 sequences, about two fifths of them seen once, and the ten largest clones take 8.9%. Sequenced sample: blood. Every receptor here comes from a man aged 18 to 30 with Graves' hyperthyroidism.

This rearrangement joins TRBV7-9 to TRBJ2-2; no definite D call. The CDR3 loop spans 14 amino acids. V lost 2 bases and J 7 bases, leaving 11 bases between the germline ends. Germline lookup yields CDR1 SEHNR and CDR2 FQNEAQ (reference sequence). CDR3 protein: CASSLYISSGELFF. The CDR3, as DNA: TGTGCCAGCAGCTTATATATCTCGAGCGGGGAGCTGTTTTTT.

V gene TRBV29-1 combines with J gene TRBJ2-6; TRBD1 matches at 7 bases. The CDR3 length is 19 residues. Germline trimming cut 7 bases from V and 2 bases from J; bases unmatched to any gene: 20. The germline V gene encodes CDR1 SQVTM and CDR2 ANQGSEA. The CDR3 spells CSATRQGDGGGAGANVLTF. In DNA form, the CDR3 reads TGCAGCGCCACGCGACAGGGCGATGGAGGTGGAGCTGGGGCCAACGTCCTGACTTTC.

As concerns this clonotype: This may be a read error: a much more frequent sequence differs by one nucleotide. V usage is TRBV7-8 and J usage is TRBJ1-3; 8 bases map to TRBD1. Trimming took 4 bases from V and 2 from J; bases not matched to a gene: 7. This CDR3 has 16 amino acids. Germline loops: CDR1 SGHVS, CDR2 FQNEAQ. The CDR3 sequence: CASSSRTGSAGNTIYF. DNA for the CDR3: TGTGCCAGCAGCTCAAGGACAGGGTCTGCTGGAAACACCATATATTTT.

V and J are TRBV7-9 and TRBJ1-6; D gene unclear. V gave up 3 bases and J gave up 8 bases, with 14 bases separating them. CDR3 size: 15 residues. Germline lookup yields CDR1 SEHNR and CDR2 FQNEAQ (reference sequence). The CDR3 DNA reads TGTGCCAGCAGCTTGGGCAGTGGGATTCATTCACCCCTCCACTTT. Translated, it gives CASSLGSGIHSPLHF.

This clonotype was recorded a few times. J is TRBJ1-6 and V is TRBV5-1; D gene unclear. Trimming took 5 bases from V and 8 from J, leaving 14 bases between them. Germline CDR1 reads SGHRS; CDR2 reads YFSETQ. CDR3 size: 14 residues. The CDR3 region is CASREGLRDSPLHF. The CDR3, as DNA: TGCGCCAGCAGGGAGGGCCTTCGCGATTCACCCCTCCACTTT.

The chain recombines TRBV29-1 with TRBJ1-1; maybe TRBD1 (6 bases). V was cut by 7 bases and J by 2 bases, with 8 bases left in between. CDR1 is SQVTM and CDR2 is ANQGSEA in the germline V gene. The CDR3 is made up of 11 amino acids. This chain's CDR3 is CSGGGNTEAFF. CDR3 bases: TGCAGCGGTGGGGGCAACACTGAAGCTTTCTTT.

This chain connects TRBV29-1 to TRBJ1-1, with 10 bases identical to TRBD1. V lost 6 bases to trimming and J lost 1 base; unmatched junction nucleotides: 8. Germline assignment: CDR1 SQVTM and CDR2 ANQGSEA. The CDR3 has 15 amino acids. The CDR3 loop reads CSVAEGDRGNTEAFF. The DNA of the CDR3 is TGCAGCGTCGCCGAGGGGGACAGGGGGAACACTGAAGCTTTCTTT.

This clonotype has just a few counts. The chain couples TRBV5-4 to TRBJ1-5, with 7 bases that match TRBD1. CDR3 length equals 16 residues. The germline V gene has CDR1 SGHNT and CDR2 YYREEE (reference sequence). V dropped 0 bases and J dropped 2; count of bases not matched to a gene: 5. In DNA, the CDR3 is TGTGCCAGCAGCTTGGACGAGGGGGCCGGCAATCAGCCCCAGCATTTT. Its protein product is CASSLDEGAGNQPQHF.

This clonotype was counted at least ten times. V and J are TRBV13 and TRBJ2-7, with 8 bases lining up with TRBD2. CDR1 and CDR2 (germline): PRHDT, FYEKMQ (reference sequence). V gave up 3 bases and J gave up 6 bases; unmatched junction bases: 4. The CDR3 has 13 amino acids. This chain's CDR3 is CASSFAGGVEQYF. The CDR3 nucleotides are TGTGCCAGCAGCTTTGCCGGGGGGGTCGAGCAGTACTTC.